The rows below give T cell receptor beta chains drawn from one sample of a study of shared clonotypes between healthy human individuals. The table came from immunoSEQ multiplex PCR; TCRdb's copy has only in-frame clones and leaves some out. This sample has about 2.4 million clones, with under 95% found just once. The sample taken for sequencing was naive CD4+ T cells from PBMCs. Every receptor here comes from a man younger than 35 in good health. Some clones in this sample may be carry-over from other donors' samples. CDR3s include the opening cysteine and the closing phenylalanine or tryptophan. Fields, in order: J gene, D gene, clone size, V gene, CDR3 DNA, CDR3 protein. A D gene is named only where the DNA matches it firmly. Clone size is given for some rows only: seen once, a few or many times, or a class if the clone is expanded.

TRBJ1-1	-	-	TRBV11-3	TGTGCCAGCAGCCCAGAGGGGTCGAACACTGAAGCTTTCTTT	CASSPEGSNTEAFF
TRBJ2-1	TRBD2	-	TRBV11-3	TGTGCCAGCAGCTTAGAAGGGACTAGCGGGGCTAGCTCCTACAATGAGCAGTTCTTC	CASSLEGTSGASSYNEQFF
TRBJ2-5	TRBD2	-	TRBV4-1	TGCGCCAGCAGCCAAGACTATCTGAGCGGGGGAAAGTATTCCCAGTACTTC	CASSQDYLSGGKYSQYF
TRBJ2-7	TRBD1	-	TRBV6-5	TGTGCCAGCGGACAGGGTCTCTTCGAGCAGTACTTC	CASGQGLFEQYF
TRBJ2-7	TRBD2	-	TRBV12-5	TGTGCTAGTGGTACCGGGGGGGAGCAGTACTTC	CASGTGGEQYF
TRBJ2-3	-	-	TRBV29-1	TGCAGCGTTGAAGGACACATCACAGATACGCAGTATTTT	CSVEGHITDTQYF
TRBJ2-5	-	once	TRBV6-1	TGTGCCAGCAGTACCACGGGGGCCCGGTGGGAGACCCAGTACTTC	CASSTTGARWETQYF
TRBJ2-1	-	-	TRBV7-6	TGTGCCAGCAGCCCAGACTACGGGGAGGAGCAGTTCTTC	CASSPDYGEEQFF
TRBJ2-7	-	-	TRBV2	TGTGCCAGCAGGAACGGGGTCTCCTACGAGCAGTACTTC	CASRNGVSYEQYF
TRBJ2-7	-	-	TRBV28	TGTGCCAGCATCAACAGGTTTTCGAGCTCCTACGAGCAGTACTTC	CASINRFSSSYEQYF
TRBJ2-7	-	-	TRBV10-1	TGCGCCAGCAGTGACGGCTTAGACTACGAGCAGTACTTC	CASSDGLDYEQYF
TRBJ2-7	-	-	TRBV2	TGTGCCAGCAGTGTACGGAGGGACTCCTACGAGCAGTACTTC	CASSVRRDSYEQYF
TRBJ1-1	TRBD1	few	TRBV27	TGTGCCAGCAGTTTATTGGGTCGTGGGACAGGTTTGAACACTGAAGCTTTCTTT	CASSLLGRGTGLNTEAFF
TRBJ2-5	-	-	TRBV7-2	TGTGCCAGCACCCGTGGGGGCTCCGAAGAGACCCAGTACTTC	CASTRGGSEETQYF
TRBJ2-7	TRBD2	once	TRBV5-1	TGCGCCAGCAGCTTGGGGACTAGCGAATCCTACGAGCAGTACTTC	CASSLGTSESYEQYF
TRBJ2-1	TRBD1	-	TRBV5-1	TGCGCCAGCAGCGCGACGACCGGGACAGGGGGTGGTGAGCAGTTCTTC	CASSATTGTGGGEQFF
TRBJ1-2	-	-	TRBV19	TGTGCCAGTAGTACCCAGTTTCCGGGATCGTATGGCTACACCTTC	CASSTQFPGSYGYTF
TRBJ1-2	-	-	TRBV7-2	TGTGCCAGCAGCCCCCAGTTTAACTATGGCTACACCTTC	CASSPQFNYGYTF
TRBJ2-7	-	-	TRBV11-2	TGTGCCAGCAGCTTAGAGAGGTTCCTCGAGCAGTACTTC	CASSLERFLEQYF
TRBJ2-1	-	-	TRBV7-2	TGTGCCAGCAGCTCGGCTTACAGGGCCGATGAGCAGTTCTTC	CASSSAYRADEQFF
TRBJ2-4	-	-	TRBV11-3	TGTGCCAGCAGCTTAGCGTCTAGCTCCATTCAGTACTTC	CASSLASSSIQYF
TRBJ2-7	TRBD2	once	TRBV6-5	TGTGCCAGCAGCCCTAGCGGGAGCTCCTACGAGCAGTACTTC	CASSPSGSSYEQYF
TRBJ1-1	TRBD1	few	TRBV10-1	TGCGCCAGCAGTCTGACCGGGACAGGCCGATGGGAAGCTTTCTTT	CASSLTGTGRWEAFF
TRBJ2-7	TRBD1	-	TRBV7-9	TGTGCCAGCAGCCCCGGTTGGACAGGGAAAGAGGTGAGGCCTTACGAGCAGTACTTC	CASSPGWTGKEVRPYEQYF
TRBJ2-2	-	-	TRBV27	TGTGCCAGCAGCTACGGCCCTACGAGAACCGGGGAGCTGTTTTTT	CASSYGPTRTGELFF
TRBJ1-2	-	-	TRBV28	TGTGCCAGCAGTGTGTTCCAGGGGAACTATGGCTACACCTTC	CASSVFQGNYGYTF
TRBJ1-2	-	once	TRBV11-2	TGTGCCAGCAGCGATTGGCAGCAAGGAGGGAACTATGGCTACACCTTC	CASSDWQQGGNYGYTF
TRBJ2-7	-	-	TRBV19	TGTGCCAGTAGTGTGTTGGGGGCCATCGAGCAGTACTTC	CASSVLGAIEQYF
TRBJ2-3	-	-	TRBV7-7	TGTGCCAGCAGCTTGGTCTGCCTGGAGGCAGATTTT	CASSLVCLEADF